Presented here are 17 T cell receptor beta chains from one specimen sequenced in a study of OX40 agonist ivuxolimab in advanced cancers. TCRdb's table, derived via immunoSEQ multiplex PCR, lists solely in-frame clones and lacks some. The repertoire includes around 130,000 clones, roughly 93% of them detected once, and over 0.15% sits in the top ten. The sequencing here drew on CD4+ or CD8+ T cells sorted from blood, taken in a trial of the OX40 agonist ivuxolimab. All receptors derive from an adult with an advanced solid tumor such as melanoma, head and neck, liver or kidney cancer.

V and J are TRBV25-1 and TRBJ2-3, with D tentatively TRBD1 or TRBD2 (5 bases each). Germline V gene lookup returns CDR1 MGHDK and CDR2 SYGVNS. Trimming removed 5 bases from V and 0 bases from J, with 12 bases in between. CDR3 length: 15 residues. The CDR3 nucleotides are TGTGCCAGCAGTCGATCGGGGCTTAGCACAGATACGCAGTATTTT. Residues: CASSRSGLSTDTQYF.

The CDR3 nucleotides are TGTGCCAGCAGTCCGACTCTTCAAGATACGCAGTATTTT. It translates to CASSPTLQDTQYF. The chain uses TRBV28 and TRBJ2-3; D is undetermined. Germline V lookup: CDR1 MDHEN, CDR2 SYDVKM. The CDR3 has 13 amino acids. V was cut by 5 bases and J by 5 bases, with 11 bases left in between.

V usage is TRBV5-5 and J usage is TRBJ2-5; 7 bases are shared with TRBD2. The CDR3 has 14 residues. With 9 bases clipped from V and 4 bases from J, the junction kept 12 bases outside the gene matches. Germline V gives CDR1 SGHKS, CDR2 YYEKEE (reference sequence). This CDR3 is CATREGQGGETQYF. CDR3 coding DNA: TGTGCCACCAGGGAGGGGCAGGGAGGAGAGACCCAGTACTTC. Full variable domain (remainder filled in from reference TRBV5-5 and TRBJ2-5): DAGVTQSPTHLIKTRGQQVTLRCSPISGHKSVSWYQQVLGQGPQFIFQYYEKEERGRGNFPDRFSARQFPNYSSELNVNALLLGDSALYLCATREGQGGETQYFGPGTRLLVL.

V and J are TRBV7-2 and TRBJ1-1; D is unresolved. The CDR3 sequence is 12 residues long. From germline, CDR1 is SGHTA and CDR2 FQGNSA. Trimming left V 6 bases short and J 5 bases short, with 10 bases between. The CDR3 DNA reads as TGTGCCAGCAGTCCCTTAGTAACTGAAGCTTTCTTT. Amino acids: CASSPLVTEAFF.

This clone was picked up one time. The V call is TRBV27, the J call TRBJ1-5; 7 nucleotides agree with TRBD1. Germline V gene lookup returns CDR1 MNHEY and CDR2 SMNVEV (reference sequence). V was clipped by 3 bases and J by 0 bases; unmatched bases: 2. This CDR3 comprises 15 residues. Here the CDR3 DNA reads TGTGCCAGCAGTTTTGACAGGGTTAGCAATCAGCCCCAGCATTTT. Translated, it gives CASSFDRVSNQPQHF.

The rearrangement uses TRBV2 and TRBJ1-1, with D unresolved. Germline assignment: CDR1 SNHLY and CDR2 FYNNEI. This CDR3 has 14 amino acids. V gave up 7 bases and J gave up 1 base, with 13 bases separating them. As DNA, the CDR3 is TGTGCCAGCATCTGGGAGCGGGAGAACACTGAAGCTTTCTTT. Protein product: CASIWERENTEAFF.

The chain has TRBV19 and TRBJ2-5; D possibly corresponds to TRBD2 (6 bases). The length of the CDR3 is 11 residues. Per the germline V gene, CDR1 is LNHDA and CDR2 is SQIVND (reference sequence). Trimming cost V 9 bases and J 2 bases, with 7 bases left between them. The DNA of the CDR3 is TGTGCCAGCCGGGGGCAAGAGACCCAGTACTTC. This codes for CASRGQETQYF.

The chain couples TRBV12-5 to TRBJ1-5; the D gene is possibly TRBD1 (6 bases). V lost 2 bases and J lost 4, with 9 bases in between. Germline V CDR1 and CDR2: LGHNT, FRNRAP. The CDR3 loop spans 14 amino acids. This CDR3 is CASGLTTGNQPQHF. The CDR3 DNA sequence: TGTGCTAGTGGTTTGACCACAGGGAATCAGCCCCAGCATTTT.

The chain combines TRBV10-1 with TRBJ2-7, with 14 bases fitting TRBD2. Unmatched junction bases numbered 9, after V lost 9 bases and J lost 2 bases. This CDR3 spans 16 amino acids. Germline V gives CDR1 WNHNN, CDR2 SYGVQD (reference sequence). CDR3 sequence: CARTPPTSGGAYEQYF. The CDR3 coding sequence is TGCGCCAGGACCCCACCGACTAGCGGGGGGGCCTACGAGCAGTACTTC.

This CDR3 is CASSLKGASYGYTF. The CDR3, as DNA: TGTGCCAGCAGTTTAAAGGGGGCAAGCTATGGCTACACCTTC. The genes are TRBV27 and TRBJ1-2, with 7 nucleotides matching TRBD1. Germline CDR1 and CDR2: MNHEY and SMNVEV (reference sequence). The V gene end was trimmed by 2 bases and the J gene end by 4 bases; junction bases not matched to a gene: 4. The CDR3 loop spans 14 amino acids.

The gene calls are TRBV7-3 and TRBJ2-1; 8 nucleotides line up with TRBD2. From germline, CDR1 is SGHTA and CDR2 FQGTGA. The CDR3 contains 15 residues. J lost 7 bases, V lost 6 bases, and 11 bases had no gene match. In nucleotides, the CDR3 is TGTGCCAGCAGTAATACGGGGGGGCTCGGTAATGAGCAGTTCTTC. It specifies CASSNTGGLGNEQFF.

This chain joins TRBV9 and TRBJ2-7, with TRBD2 matching over 7 bases. V shed 3 bases, J shed 1 base, and the junction held 4 bases outside the gene matches. Germline CDR1 and CDR2: SGDLS and YYNGEE. The CDR3 extends over 14 amino acids. CDR3 nucleotide sequence: TGTGCCAGCAGCGCCCGGACTAGTTCCTACGAGCAGTACTTC. It yields the protein CASSARTSSYEQYF.

The chain recombines TRBV28 with TRBJ1-5, with a possible D match to TRBD1 (5 bases). This CDR3 is 13 amino acids long. Germline V CDR1 and CDR2: MDHEN, SYDVKM. With 7 bases removed from V and 5 bases from J, the gap between germline ends came to 12 bases. The CDR3 bases are TGTGCCAGCACCCAGGGTCTGGATCAGCCCCAGCATTTT. Translation gives CASTQGLDQPQHF. Full variable domain (missing parts from reference TRBV28 and TRBJ1-5): DVKVTQSSRYLVKRTGEKVFLECVQDMDHENMFWYRQDPGLGLRLIYFSYDVKMKEKGDIPEGYSVSREKKERFSLILESASTNQTSMYLCASTQGLDQPQHFGDGTRLSIL.

A single count supports this clone. This chain joins TRBV19 and TRBJ1-4; D ambiguous. The CDR3 is 17 residues long. Germline CDR1 LNHDA, CDR2 SQIVND (reference sequence). V was shortened by 4 bases and J by 0 bases, with 15 bases between the two germline ends. The CDR3 spells CASSTPDRIATNEKLFF. DNA for the CDR3: TGTGCCAGTAGTACTCCGGACCGAATTGCAACTAATGAAAAACTGTTTTTT.

The V gene is TRBV2, the J gene TRBJ2-3; D is unresolved. Between the trimmed V and J ends, which lost 4 bases and 4 bases, there was a span of 12 bases. This CDR3 comprises 14 residues. From germline, CDR1 is SNHLY and CDR2 FYNNEI. This CDR3 is CASSVVEGPDTQYF. The CDR3 bases are TGTGCCAGCAGTGTAGTTGAAGGGCCAGATACGCAGTATTTT.

The rearrangement joins TRBV2 to TRBJ2-7; D may be TRBD1 or TRBD2 (8 bases each). The CDR3 covers 17 residues. V dropped 3 bases and J dropped 1 base, with 19 bases sitting between them. CDR1 and CDR2 from the germline V gene are SNHLY and FYNNEI. CDR3 sequence (DNA): TGTGCCAGCAGTGACAGGGGGCCGTTAGCGGGATCCTACGAGCAGTACTTC. This codes for CASSDRGPLAGSYEQYF.

J is TRBJ2-1 and V is TRBV19, with D perhaps TRBD2 (6 bases). Germline V CDR1 and CDR2: LNHDA, SQIVND (reference sequence). CDR3 length equals 15 residues. The V and J ends lost 1 base and 7 bases respectively, with 14 bases between them. The CDR3 nucleotides are TGTGCCAGTAGTATAGGTGGCGGGAAGATGAATGAGCAGTTCTTC. Translated, it gives CASSIGGGKMNEQFF.